These 11 T cell receptor beta chains were all obtained from the same sample, sequenced in a study of cytomegalovirus exposure and HLA in healthy donors. Clones were sequenced by immunoSEQ multiplex PCR, and TCRdb holds only the in-frame ones, with some missing. The table shows 100,000 to 150,000 clones, with 90% to 97% occurring only once. Sample: PBMCs. These receptors were taken from a man younger than 30 in good health and CMV-seronegative.

V and J are TRBV7-3 and TRBJ2-2; no definite D call. The V end lost 0 bases, the J end lost 6 bases, and 5 bases lay between the germline ends. This CDR3 has 13 residues. Germline lookup yields CDR1 SGHTA and CDR2 FQGTGA. The CDR3 bases are TGTGCCAGCAGCTTAACGTTAGCCGGGGAGCTGTTTTTT. This gives the protein CASSLTLAGELFF.

The J gene is TRBJ2-5, the V gene TRBV2; unclear D gene. The CDR3 runs 12 residues. Trimming removed 4 bases from V and 0 bases from J, with 3 bases in between. Germline CDR1 is SNHLY and CDR2 is FYNNEI. The CDR3 sequence is CASSGHQETQYF. DNA of the CDR3: TGTGCCAGCAGTGGGCACCAAGAGACCCAGTACTTC.

The genes are TRBV27 and TRBJ2-5; 10 positions match TRBD2. Germline CDR1 and CDR2: MNHEY and SMNVEV (reference sequence). With V trimmed by 6 bases and J by 0 bases, 13 bases remained unmatched. This CDR3 has 18 residues. DNA for the CDR3: TGTGCCAGCAGCGATCTAGCGGGAGCCCTCATACACCAAGAGACCCAGTACTTC. This codes for CASSDLAGALIHQETQYF.

The chain joins TRBV28 to TRBJ2-5; TRBD2 aligns across 9 bases. Unmatched junction bases numbered 7, after V lost 5 bases and J lost 3 bases. The CDR3 contains 15 residues. CDR1 is MDHEN, CDR2 SYDVKM, per germline. CDR3 in DNA: TGTGCCAGCAGTGGGGGCGGACTAGCGAAAGAGACCCAGTACTTC. Its protein is CASSGGGLAKETQYF.

CDR3 sequence reads: CASSQTGEETQYF. Written as DNA, the CDR3 is TGTGCCAGCAGTCAGACAGGGGAGGAGACCCAGTACTTC. V gene TRBV6-4 combines with J gene TRBJ2-5; the match to TRBD1 covers 8 bases. Germline CDR1 reads MRHNA; CDR2 reads SNTAGT. The CDR3 is made up of 13 amino acids. The V and J ends lost 5 bases and 5 bases, in that order; junction bases with no gene match: 4.

This chain uses TRBV19 with TRBJ2-7, with D perhaps TRBD1 (6 bases). Germline V CDR1 and CDR2: LNHDA, SQIVND (reference sequence). This CDR3 contains 14 residues. The V and J ends lost 9 bases and 4 bases respectively, with 19 bases between them. The CDR3 sequence is CASQGQGPLYEQYF. CDR3 DNA sequence: TGTGCCAGCCAGGGGCAGGGCCCCCTTTACGAGCAGTACTTC.

This rearrangement joins TRBV7-2 to TRBJ2-3, with 10 positions matching TRBD2. The V gene's germline CDR1 is SGHTA and CDR2 FQGNSA. The ends lost 7 bases at V and 3 bases at J; junction bases unmatched: 10. The CDR3 extends over 16 amino acids. The CDR3 reads CASNPGSGRGTDTQYF. CDR3 coding DNA: TGTGCCAGCAACCCGGGGAGCGGGAGGGGGACAGATACGCAGTATTTT.

This rearrangement joins TRBV2 to TRBJ2-1; TRBD2 aligns across 10 bases. The CDR3 contains 15 residues. CDR1 is SNHLY and CDR2 is FYNNEI in the germline V gene. V dropped 1 base and J dropped 7; count of bases not matched to a gene: 4. CDR3 in amino acids: CASSEGLAGLNEQFF. In DNA, the CDR3 is TGTGCCAGCAGTGAAGGACTAGCGGGCCTAAATGAGCAGTTCTTC.

This clone was observed a single time. The chain is built from TRBV27 and TRBJ1-2, with D maybe TRBD1 (5 bases). The CDR3 has 16 residues. With 2 bases removed from V and 4 bases from J, the gap between germline ends came to 17 bases. The germline CDR1 and CDR2 sequences are MNHEY and SMNVEV (reference sequence). DNA of the CDR3: TGTGCCAGCAGTTTACTCCCCGTGGGGGGGTCCTATGGCTACACCTTC. Amino acid sequence: CASSLLPVGGSYGYTF.

J is TRBJ2-7 and V is TRBV7-2; TRBD2 matches at 8 bases. CDR1 is SGHTA and CDR2 is FQGNSA in the germline V gene. CDR3 size: 16 residues. J lost 5 bases, V lost 7 bases, and 16 bases had no gene match. The CDR3 sequence: CASMMDGGRSWDEQYF. The DNA for the CDR3 is TGTGCCAGCATGATGGATGGCGGGAGGTCATGGGACGAGCAGTACTTC.

This chain joins TRBV13 and TRBJ1-3; a weak D match, TRBD1 (5 bases). CDR1 and CDR2 (germline): PRHDT, FYEKMQ (reference sequence). The CDR3 is 15 residues long. V gave up 2 bases and J gave up 0 bases, with 8 bases separating them. Here the CDR3 reads CASSLNRNSGNTIYF. In DNA form, the CDR3 reads TGTGCCAGCAGCTTAAACAGGAACTCTGGAAACACCATATATTTT.